These 21 T cell receptor beta chains came from one sample sequenced in a study of blood T cells in healthy people across ages. Alongside a J-beta primer mix, a sample-barcoded 5' primer served in a second PCR lasting about 6 to 12 cycles. TCRdb reprocessed the 5' RACE reads with MiXCR, giving one entry per CDR3 protein. The data hold about 730,000 distinct CDR3 sequences, with about 42% observed a single time. The sequenced sample was blood. These receptors were collected from a woman in her sixties in good health.

There are many counts of this clonotype. The CDR3 sequence is CASSGDSLYEQYF. In DNA, the CDR3 is TGTGCCAGCAGCGGCGACTCTCTATACGAGCAGTACTTC. The chain carries TRBV7-9 and TRBJ2-7; D call uncertain. The CDR3 length is 13 residues. The germline V and J ends were trimmed by 5 bases and 4 bases, with 12 bases remaining between them. Per the germline V gene, CDR1 is SEHNR and CDR2 is FQNEAQ (reference sequence). The variable domain in full, with the rest retrieved from reference TRBV7-9 and TRBJ2-7, is DTGVSQNPRHKITKRGQNVTFRCDPISEHNRLYWYRQTLGQGPEFLTYFQNEAQLEKSRLLSDRFSAERPKGSFSTLEIQRTEQGDSAMYLCASSGDSLYEQYFGPGTRLTVT.

The J gene is TRBJ1-1, the V gene TRBV28, with D possibly TRBD1 on 5 matching bases. The germline V and J ends were trimmed by 6 bases and 1 base, with 12 bases remaining between them. CDR1 MDHEN and CDR2 SYDVKM come from the germline V gene. This CDR3 is 14 amino acids long. CDR3 amino acids: CASSWGRGNTEAFF. The CDR3 region has the DNA TGTGCCAGCAGCTGGGGACGGGGGAACACTGAAGCTTTCTTT.

The V gene is TRBV9, the J gene TRBJ2-3; 10 bases agree with TRBD2. With V trimmed by 3 bases and J by 6 bases, 10 bases remained unmatched. The length of the CDR3 is 16 residues. Germline V gene lookup returns CDR1 SGDLS and CDR2 YYNGEE. For the CDR3, the DNA is TGTGCCAGCAGCGAGGGGCCCAGCGGGAGGGCCGATACGCAGTATTTT. Translation: CASSEGPSGRADTQYF.

Worth noting for this clonotype: The final CDR3 position lacks the conserved phenylalanine or tryptophan, pointing to a likely read error. The chain has TRBV12-3 or TRBV12-4 and TRBJ1-2; D ambiguous. This CDR3 has 15 residues. V shed 1 base and J shed 0 bases, with 9 bases lying between them. This CDR3 is CASSLETLANYGYTC. The CDR3 bases are TGTGCCAGCAGTTTAGAGACCTTAGCTAACTATGGCTACACCTGC.

The chain employs TRBV18 and TRBJ1-1; 11 nucleotides agree with TRBD1. The CDR3 runs 16 residues. Losses at the gene ends were 1 base for V and 4 bases for J; bases not matched to a gene: 5. Germline lookup yields CDR1 KGHSH and CDR2 LQKENI. The CDR3 protein is CASSPLGTGGATEAFF. As DNA, the CDR3 is TGTGCCAGCTCACCACTTGGGACAGGGGGTGCCACTGAAGCTTTCTTT. The full variable domain, with the rest looked up from reference TRBV18 and TRBJ1-1, is NAGVMQNPRHLVRRRGQEARLRCSPMKGHSHVYWYRQLPEEGLKFMVYLQKENIIDESGMPKERFSAEFPKEGPSILRIQQVVRGDSAAYFCASSPLGTGGATEAFFGQGTRLTVV.

This clonotype was found a few times. J is TRBJ2-2 and V is TRBV11-2; possibly TRBD1 for D (6 bases). The germline V and J ends were trimmed by 4 bases and 4 bases, with 10 bases remaining between them. The CDR3 is made up of 14 amino acids. Germline CDR1 reads SGHAT; CDR2 reads FQNNGV. In DNA, the CDR3 is TGTGCCAGCAGCTCCGACAGGTTCACCGGGGAGCTGTTTTTT. It translates to CASSSDRFTGELFF.

The table lists this clonotype with a few counts. The chain carries TRBV7-3 and TRBJ1-1; D is unresolved. V lost 1 base and J lost 5, with 14 bases in between. Looked up from germline, CDR1 is SGHTA and CDR2 is FQGTGA. CDR3 length: 15 amino acids. DNA for the CDR3: TGTGCCAGCAGCTTAATGGTCCGGGCAAATACTGAAGCTTTCTTT. This gives the protein CASSLMVRANTEAFF.

The chain uses TRBV25-1 and TRBJ2-1; D is perhaps TRBD2 (7 bases). Trimming shortened V by 3 bases and J by 4 bases, and 22 bases separated the two germline ends. The CDR3 runs 18 residues. Germline CDR1 MGHDK, CDR2 SYGVNS. CDR3 region: CASSDPLGASGGYNEQFF. For the CDR3, the DNA is TGTGCCAGCAGTGACCCCCTGGGGGCGTCCGGGGGGTACAATGAGCAGTTCTTC.

V and J are TRBV7-6 and TRBJ2-4; 9 nucleotides line up with TRBD2. The CDR3 runs 17 residues. The germline V gene encodes CDR1 SGHVS and CDR2 FNYEAQ. Trimming removed 3 bases from V and 2 bases from J; junction bases left unmatched: 8. CDR3 loop: CASSFVAGATPKNIQYF. CDR3 in DNA: TGTGCCAGCAGCTTCGTAGCGGGGGCTACCCCCAAAAACATTCAGTACTTC.

This clonotype was detected a few times. The chain uses TRBV29-1 and TRBJ1-1; D is unclear. V gave up 5 bases and J gave up 6 bases, with 13 bases separating them. This CDR3 has 12 residues. Germline V gives CDR1 SQVTM, CDR2 ANQGSEA. For the CDR3, the DNA is TGCAGCGTTAGACCGGGAGACGCTGAAGCTTTCTTT. Amino acids: CSVRPGDAEAFF.

The chain combines TRBV12-3 or TRBV12-4 with TRBJ2-6; D unclear. The CDR3 has 18 amino acids. V lost 5 bases, J lost 1 base, and 18 bases lay in between. CDR3 amino acids: CASSTQDYGWSGANVLTF. The CDR3 nucleotides read TGTGCCAGCAGTACCCAGGATTACGGATGGTCTGGGGCCAACGTCCTGACTTTC.

This clonotype appeared a few times. V is TRBV4-3 and J is TRBJ2-1, with no clear D. The V end lost 0 bases, the J end lost 8 bases, and 11 bases lay between the germline ends. The CDR3 sequence is 14 residues long. CDR1 is LGHNA, CDR2 YSLEER, per germline. CDR3 residues: CASSQERSGHEQFF. The CDR3 nucleotides are TGCGCCAGCAGCCAAGAAAGATCAGGACATGAGCAGTTCTTC.

The CDR3, as DNA: TGCGCCAGCAGCTCGGTCGGGACTAGCGCGCTCACCGGGGAGCTGTTTTTT. Amino acid sequence: CASSSVGTSALTGELFF. The chain couples TRBV5-1 to TRBJ2-2; TRBD2 matches 10 bases. Germline V gene lookup returns CDR1 SGHRS and CDR2 YFSETQ. This CDR3 is built from 17 residues. V lost 3 bases and J lost 4; bases outside the gene matches: 9. The full variable domain, with the rest looked up from reference TRBV5-1 and TRBJ2-2, is KAGVTQTPRYLIKTRGQQVTLSCSPISGHRSVSWYQQTPGQGLQFLFEYFSETQRNKGNFPGRFSGRQFSNSRSEMNVSTLELGDSALYLCASSSVGTSALTGELFFGEGSRLTVL.

A note on this clonotype: With a much larger clone just one base away, this may be a read error. This chain links TRBV6-2 or TRBV6-3 with TRBJ2-5; 10 nucleotides line up with TRBD1. The V gene end was trimmed by 5 bases and the J gene end by 11 bases; junction bases not matched to a gene: 17. The CDR3 consists of 16 residues. Germline V gene lookup returns CDR1 MNHEY and CDR2 SVGEGT. The CDR3 sequence: CASSAPGTGDRSEQYF. The CDR3 DNA reads as TGTGCCAGCAGTGCCCCCGGGACAGGGGATCGGAGTGAGCAGTACTTC.

The chain couples TRBV6-1 to TRBJ2-5; D is ambiguous. The J call is doubtful: the DNA matches TRBJ2-7 better. The CDR3 spans 12 residues. Germline V lookup: CDR1 MNHNS, CDR2 SASEGT. CDR3 nucleotides: TGTGCCAGCGACGGCGGCTGGGACGAGCAGTACTTC. Protein sequence: CASDGGWDEQYF.

A word on this clonotype: One junction end does not reproduce the germline sequence, and a read error may be involved. As DNA, the CDR3 is TGCGGCGTTCGAAAATTGGGATCTAATGAAAAACTGTTTTTT. This translates into CGVRKLGSNEKLFF. The gene calls are TRBV29-1 and TRBJ1-4; D gene uncertain. The CDR3 runs 14 residues. Germline CDR1 reads SQVTM; CDR2 reads ANQGSEA.

The chain joins TRBV7-2 to TRBJ2-5; 9 nucleotides agree with TRBD2. This CDR3 is built from 18 residues. Germline assignment: CDR1 SGHTA and CDR2 FQGNSA. V trimming: 3 bases; J trimming: 5 bases; junction bases outside the gene matches: 16. In nucleotides, the CDR3 is TGTGCCAGCAGCTTCCGCGGGGGGGACAGACAGTTTGGGGAGACCCAGTACTTC. Protein sequence: CASSFRGGDRQFGETQYF.

This clonotype was counted between two and nine times. The gene calls are TRBV7-2 and TRBJ1-5, with D perhaps matching TRBD1 (6 bases). CDR1 is SGHTA, CDR2 FQGNSA, per germline. V lost 2 bases to trimming and J lost 0 bases, with 14 bases between them. CDR3 size: 17 residues. CDR3: CASSLSLQGFSNQPQHF. Written as DNA, the CDR3 is TGTGCCAGCAGCTTATCGTTACAGGGTTTTAGCAATCAGCCCCAGCATTTT.

J is TRBJ1-4 and V is TRBV20-1; D is unclear. CDR3 length equals 12 residues. V lost 5 bases and J 8 bases, leaving 12 bases between the germline ends. The V gene's germline CDR1 is DFQATT and CDR2 SNEGSKA (reference sequence). CDR3 bases: TGCAGTGCTCCTAGACCGGGGGAAAAACTGTTTTTT. It codes for CSAPRPGEKLFF.

This clonotype has a handful of counts. The chain uses TRBV13 and TRBJ2-5; possibly TRBD1 for D (5 bases). CDR3 size: 13 residues. Per the germline V gene, CDR1 is PRHDT and CDR2 is FYEKMQ (reference sequence). Trimming took 3 bases from V and 4 from J, leaving 9 bases between them. The CDR3 reads CASSLPGIETQYF. Here the CDR3 DNA reads TGTGCCAGCAGCTTGCCAGGGATAGAGACCCAGTACTTC.

This clonotype occurred a few times. The chain joins TRBV7-2 to TRBJ1-5; D may be TRBD1 (5 bases). Trimming took off 2 bases at V and 5 bases at J, with 10 bases between the two ends. The germline V gene encodes CDR1 SGHTA and CDR2 FQGNSA. This CDR3 region has 14 residues. CDR3 sequence reads: CASSLSRADQPQHF. The CDR3 bases are TGTGCCAGCAGCTTAAGCAGGGCTGATCAGCCCCAGCATTTT.